The text below deals with one T cell receptor (beta chain). The data were obtained in a study of blood T cells in healthy people across ages. The CDR3 consists of 17 residues. PCR was performed a second time for roughly 7 to 12 cycles using a sample-barcoded 5' primer and a J-beta primer mix. TCRdb re-called the 5' RACE reads with MiXCR, one entry per CDR3 protein. The sample comprises 1 million to 1.2 million distinct CDR3 sequences, around two fifths of which are singletons, and roughly 13% rests with the top ten. Sequencing was performed on blood. The clonotype originates from a man between 18 and 29 years old in good health. V gene TRBV21-1 combines with J gene TRBJ2-4; TRBD1 is taken as the D call from the table, unchecked against the DNA. TRBV21-1 is annotated as a pseudogene. The CDR3 spells CASSKVAGNSPKNIQYF. The CDR3 region has the DNA TGTGCCAGCAGCAAAGTGGCAGGGAATTCACCCAAAAACATTCAGTACTTC.